One and the same sample provided the 22 T cell receptor beta chains below, sequenced in a study of T cells in Graves' hyperthyroidism and ophthalmopathy. RNA transcripts gave rise to amplified TCR beta CDR3 regions. The HTBI primer set was used in a first-round RT-PCR of the TCR CDR3. One entry per CDR3 protein results from TCRdb running MiXCR on the multiplex PCR reads. The sample records fewer than 550,000 distinct CDR3 sequences, roughly 14% being singletons. The sample comprised blood. These receptors came from a young woman with Graves' hyperthyroidism.

This clonotype came up a few times. The chain couples TRBV4-1 to TRBJ2-1; the D is unclear. Looked up from germline, CDR1 is MGHRA and CDR2 is YSYEKL. This CDR3 is 15 amino acids long. Trimming cost V 6 bases and J 2 bases, with 14 bases left between them. The CDR3 region has the DNA TGCGCCAGCAGTCCCCTGAGTTCGACCTACAATGAGCAGTTCTTC. Protein: CASSPLSSTYNEQFF.

This clonotype was counted at least ten times. The chain combines TRBV3-1 with TRBJ2-7, with 10 nucleotides matching TRBD2. This CDR3 is built from 18 residues. Germline assignment: CDR1 LGHDT and CDR2 YNNKEL (reference sequence). V lost 0 bases to trimming and J lost 2 bases; unmatched junction nucleotides: 10. The CDR3 is CASSQDWASGSAPYEQYF. The CDR3 region has the DNA TGTGCCAGCAGCCAAGATTGGGCTAGCGGGAGTGCCCCCTACGAGCAGTACTTC.

Comment on this clonotype: Just one base apart from a much larger clone, this may be a read error. This chain connects TRBV29-1 to TRBJ2-3; unclear D gene. CDR3 length equals 14 residues. CDR1 is SQVTM, CDR2 ANQGSEA, per germline. The germline V and J ends were trimmed by 4 bases and 0 bases, with 11 bases remaining between them. The CDR3 region is CSVGGPSSTDTQYF. The CDR3 bases are TGCAGCGTTGGCGGACCTTCTAGCACAGATACGCAGTATTTT.

The chain couples TRBV30 to TRBJ1-1; tentative D call: TRBD1 (6 bases). V was clipped by 3 bases and J by 0 bases, with 8 bases between them. CDR3 length equals 13 residues. The V gene's germline CDR1 is GTSNPN and CDR2 SVGIG (reference sequence). CDR3 DNA: TGTGCCTGGAGGGACAGCGTGAACACTGAAGCTTTCTTT. Its translation is CAWRDSVNTEAFF. The whole variable domain, filled in from reference TRBV30 and TRBJ1-1, reads SQTIHQWPATLVQPVGSPLSLECTVEGTSNPNLYWYRQAAGRGLQLLFYSVGIGQISSEVPQNLSASRPQDRQFILSSKKLLLSDSGFYLCAWRDSVNTEAFFGQGTRLTVV.

The V call is TRBV19, the J call TRBJ1-2; 8 bases agree with TRBD1. The CDR3 consists of 13 residues. The V and J ends lost 8 bases and 6 bases, in that order; junction bases with no gene match: 8. CDR1 and CDR2 (germline): LNHDA, SQIVND (reference sequence). CDR3 region: CASQGQGGDGYTF. CDR3 sequence (DNA): TGTGCCAGTCAAGGACAGGGAGGCGATGGCTACACCTTC. Together with reference TRBV19 and TRBJ1-2, the CDR3 gives the full variable domain: DGGITQSPKYLFRKEGQNVTLSCEQNLNHDAMYWYRQDPGQGLRLIYYSQIVNDFQKGDIAEGYSVSREKKESFPLTVTSAQKNPTAFYLCASQGQGGDGYTFGSGTRLTVV.

This clonotype appeared many times. The V gene is TRBV9, the J gene TRBJ2-5; 9 positions agree with TRBD2. CDR1 and CDR2 from the germline V gene are SGDLS and YYNGEE. The CDR3 has 16 amino acids. V shed 3 bases and J 3 bases; nucleotides not matched to a gene: 9. CDR3 sequence: CASSAPLAGGKETQYF. The CDR3 DNA sequence: TGTGCCAGCAGCGCACCCCTTGCGGGGGGGAAAGAGACCCAGTACTTC.

This clonotype was detected ten times or more. The chain is built from TRBV6-1 and TRBJ2-7; TRBD1 matches 7 bases. There are 14 residues in the CDR3. J gave up 2 bases and V 4 bases, and 5 bases lay outside the gene matches. Germline V lookup: CDR1 MNHNS, CDR2 SASEGT. The CDR3 DNA sequence: TGTGCCAGCAGTGTCGACCAGGGGGCCTACGAGCAGTACTTC. Translating it yields CASSVDQGAYEQYF.

In its sample, this clonotype was seen a few times. J is TRBJ2-7 and V is TRBV5-1; 16 nucleotides agree with TRBD2. Germline V gene data show CDR1 as SGHRS and CDR2 as YFSETQ. This CDR3 is built from 16 residues. Trimming took 4 bases from V and 3 from J; bases not matched to a gene: 4. As DNA, the CDR3 is TGCGCCAGCAGCAAGGGACTAGCGGGAGGGAGCTACGAGCAGTACTTC. Its protein is CASSKGLAGGSYEQYF.

This chain links TRBV6-2 or TRBV6-3 with TRBJ2-1; 10 positions agree with TRBD1. Germline V CDR1 and CDR2: MNHEY, SVGEGT. The V segment lost 4 bases and the J segment 6 bases; nucleotides outside the gene matches: 12. The CDR3 runs to 17 residues. CDR3 region: CASSSRPGTGDFNEQFF. The CDR3 DNA reads TGTGCCAGCAGTTCCAGACCCGGGACAGGGGATTTCAATGAGCAGTTCTTC.

The table lists this clonotype with many counts. The CDR3 reads CASSQDETSAYEQYF. The CDR3 nucleotides read TGTGCCAGCAGCCAAGATGAGACTAGCGCCTACGAGCAGTACTTC. The chain has TRBV4-2 and TRBJ2-7, with TRBD2 identical over 8 bases. The germline V gene encodes CDR1 LGHNA and CDR2 YNFKEQ. V was pared by 0 bases and J by 2 bases, with 3 bases of the junction left unmatched. The CDR3 consists of 15 residues.

This clonotype was seen at least ten times. This chain links TRBV20-1 with TRBJ2-7; 10 bases are shared with TRBD2. Trimming took 0 bases from V and 5 from J; bases not matched to a gene: 7. Per the germline V gene, CDR1 is DFQATT and CDR2 is SNEGSKA (reference sequence). The CDR3 runs 15 residues. The CDR3 region has the DNA TGCAGTGCTAGAGATTCAAGGACTAGCGGCCACGAGCAGTACTTC. Amino acid sequence: CSARDSRTSGHEQYF.

CDR3 sequence reads: CASSVTGASYEQYF. The CDR3 DNA follows: TGTGCCAGTAGTGTAACAGGCGCCTCCTACGAGCAGTACTTC. The J gene is TRBJ2-7, the V gene TRBV19; possibly TRBD1 for D (5 bases). The CDR3 is made up of 14 amino acids. The germline CDR1 and CDR2 sequences are LNHDA and SQIVND (reference sequence). V was cut by 5 bases and J by 0 bases, with 11 bases left in between.

This chain uses TRBV7-8 with TRBJ1-2, with 7 bases matching TRBD1. CDR1 and CDR2 (germline): SGHVS, FQNEAQ. The V and J ends lost 5 bases and 4 bases, in that order; junction bases with no gene match: 16. CDR3 length equals 17 residues. The CDR3 sequence is CASSQDGSPGQLYGYTF. The CDR3 coding sequence is TGTGCCAGCAGCCAAGACGGGAGTCCGGGACAGCTCTATGGCTACACCTTC.

The sample holds many counts of this clonotype. The rearrangement joins TRBV30 to TRBJ2-1; TRBD1 matches at 7 bases. The CDR3 totals 14 residues. V trimming: 0 bases; J trimming: 6 bases; junction bases outside the gene matches: 5. Germline assignment: CDR1 GTSNPN and CDR2 SVGIG (reference sequence). CDR3: CAWSVGGQINEQFF. The DNA of the CDR3 is TGTGCCTGGAGTGTAGGGGGACAGATCAATGAGCAGTTCTTC.

This clonotype showed up just a few times. The rearrangement links TRBV5-1 to TRBJ2-3; D perhaps matches TRBD2 (5 bases). The germline V and J ends were trimmed by 4 bases and 2 bases, with 8 bases remaining between them. Germline CDR1 SGHRS, CDR2 YFSETQ. The CDR3 is 13 amino acids. Written as DNA, the CDR3 is TGCGCCAGCAGCCGCGGGTTCACAGATACGCAGTATTTT. Its protein is CASSRGFTDTQYF.

The chain recombines TRBV20-1 with TRBJ1-6; TRBD1 is a possible D gene (5 bases). V lost 5 bases and J lost 5, with 16 bases in between. Per germline, CDR1 DFQATT and CDR2 SNEGSKA (reference sequence). The CDR3 covers 15 residues. The CDR3 loop is CSAVGPGADNSPLHF. In nucleotides, the CDR3 is TGCAGTGCTGTCGGGCCCGGGGCGGATAATTCACCCCTCCACTTT.

In this sample, this clonotype turned up many times. The gene calls are TRBV12-3 or TRBV12-4 and TRBJ2-1, with a possible D match to TRBD2 (7 bases). The CDR3 contains 17 residues. Trimming took 6 bases from V and 1 from J, leaving 19 bases between them. The CDR3 reads CASSSFEGGRSYNEQFF. The CDR3 region has the DNA TGTGCCAGCAGCAGCTTCGAGGGGGGGAGGTCCTACAATGAGCAGTTCTTC.

This clonotype has ten or more counts. The chain is built from TRBV20-1 and TRBJ2-3; the match to TRBD2 covers 8 bases. The J segment lost 4 bases and the V segment lost 6 bases, leaving 3 bases of the junction unmatched. The germline CDR1 and CDR2 sequences are DFQATT and SNEGSKA (reference sequence). This CDR3 spans 12 amino acids. CDR3 sequence reads: CSAREVADTQYF. DNA for the CDR3: TGCAGTGCGCGGGAGGTTGCAGATACGCAGTATTTT.

Comments on this clonotype: A much larger clonotype is one base distant, so this may be a read error. The chain links TRBV3-1 to TRBJ1-2, with a possible D match to TRBD1 (5 bases). Between the trimmed V and J ends, which lost 1 base and 12 bases, there was a span of 21 bases. The CDR3 is 15 amino acids. From germline, CDR1 is LGHDT and CDR2 YNNKEL (reference sequence). The CDR3: CASSQGPGALYWDTF. The CDR3 DNA reads TGTGCCAGCAGCCAAGGCCCCGGGGCCCTTTATTGGGACACCTTC.

This clonotype was seen ten or more times. The chain recombines TRBV2 with TRBJ2-7, with D unclear. The CDR3 contains 15 residues. CDR1 is SNHLY and CDR2 is FYNNEI in the germline V gene. V gave up 10 bases and J gave up 4 bases, with 23 bases separating them. This chain's CDR3 is CAISNRAPLYYEQYF. The DNA of the CDR3 is TGTGCCATCTCCAACCGGGCTCCTCTTTATTACGAGCAGTACTTC.

This clonotype was seen ten or more times. The chain couples TRBV19 to TRBJ1-5; TRBD1 is a possible D gene (6 bases). The V end lost 2 bases, the J end lost 0 bases, and 35 bases lay between the germline ends. Germline lookup yields CDR1 LNHDA and CDR2 SQIVND (reference sequence). This CDR3 spans 24 amino acids. The CDR3 sequence is CASSISGLSTGQEVVVSSNQPQHF. CDR3 nucleotide sequence: TGTGCCAGTAGTATATCCGGGCTCTCGACAGGTCAAGAGGTGGTTGTGAGTAGCAATCAGCCCCAGCATTTT.

In its sample, this clonotype was seen many times. V is TRBV6-1 and J is TRBJ2-7, with TRBD2 matching over 7 bases. The CDR3 contains 15 residues. After removal of 5 bases from V and 2 bases from J, the junction contained 9 bases not matched to a gene. Looked up from germline, CDR1 is MNHNS and CDR2 is SASEGT. CDR3: CASSPLASGTYEQYF. In DNA, the CDR3 is TGTGCCAGCAGTCCCCTGGCTAGCGGCACCTACGAGCAGTACTTC.